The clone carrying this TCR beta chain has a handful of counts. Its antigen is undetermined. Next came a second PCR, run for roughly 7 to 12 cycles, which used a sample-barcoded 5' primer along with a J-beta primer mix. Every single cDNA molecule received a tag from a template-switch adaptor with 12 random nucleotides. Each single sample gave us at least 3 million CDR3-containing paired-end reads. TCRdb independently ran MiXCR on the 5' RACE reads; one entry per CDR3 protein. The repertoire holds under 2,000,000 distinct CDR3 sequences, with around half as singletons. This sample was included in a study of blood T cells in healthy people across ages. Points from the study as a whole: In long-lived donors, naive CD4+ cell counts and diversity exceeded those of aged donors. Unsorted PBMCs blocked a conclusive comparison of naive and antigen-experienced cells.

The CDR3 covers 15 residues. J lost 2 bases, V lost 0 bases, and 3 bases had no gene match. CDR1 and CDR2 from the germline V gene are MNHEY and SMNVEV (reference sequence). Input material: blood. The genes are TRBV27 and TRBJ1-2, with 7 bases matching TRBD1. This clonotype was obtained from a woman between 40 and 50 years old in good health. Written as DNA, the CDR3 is TGTGCCAGCAGTTTATCCCGACAGGGAAACTATGGCTACACCTTC. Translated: CASSLSRQGNYGYTF.